This T cell receptor (beta chain) came from a study of blood T cell repertoires in COVID-19. Study in general: Sources were T cells, B-cell-depleted T cells, or PBMCs; the material itself was cDNA or gDNA.

In the source study's methods: Reference gene primer amplification gave nucleated cell count estimates. Using immunoSEQ multiplex PCR, the repertoire was profiled, and TCRdb retains in-frame clones only, with some absent. Clone size and V and J calls were adopted from that table, with D and trimming inferred from the DNA. The sample lists about 60,000 clones; around 80% were seen once. Concerning this clone: One junction end disagrees with the germline gene, perhaps due to a read error.

The CDR3 length is 12 residues. Germline V gene sequence: CDR1 GTSNPN, CDR2 SVGIG (reference sequence). V usage is TRBV30 and J usage is TRBJ1-2, with 7 bases aligning to TRBD1. Sequences were obtained from peripheral blood. The clonotype was recovered from a man between 60 and 75 years old with acute or convalescent COVID-19. CDR3 nucleotides: TGTGCCTGGAGAGACAACCGACAGGGAGCTCGGTTC. Residues: CAWRDNRQGARF.